The 23 T cell receptor beta chains below were found in one sample sequenced in a study of breast tumors, draining lymph nodes, adjacent tissues. TCRdb analysed the multiplex PCR reads with MiXCR anew, one entry per CDR3 protein. The data contain over 35,000 distinct CDR3 sequences, around 35% of them singletons. Sequencing was done on a sample of breast tumor tissue. The receptors stem from a female donor with breast cancer. Some clones in this sample may be carry-over from other donors' samples.

The gene calls are TRBV12-3 or TRBV12-4 and TRBJ2-7, with D perhaps given as TRBD1 or TRBD2 (5 bases each). The CDR3 covers 15 residues. With 3 bases removed from V and 0 bases from J, the gap between germline ends came to 12 bases. The CDR3 here is CASSFQAGSSYEQYF. Here the CDR3 DNA reads TGTGCCAGCAGTTTCCAGGCAGGGAGCTCCTACGAGCAGTACTTC.

This clonotype has ten or more counts. This rearrangement joins TRBV20-1 to TRBJ2-3, with TRBD2 matching over 12 bases. The CDR3 has 15 amino acids. Per the germline V gene, CDR1 is DFQATT and CDR2 is SNEGSKA (reference sequence). Trimming at V came to 3 bases and at J to 6 bases, leaving 7 bases not matched to a gene. CDR3 DNA: TGCAGTGCTAGGAAGACTAGCGGGAGTTCGGATACGCAGTATTTT. Protein product: CSARKTSGSSDTQYF.

This clonotype was detected ten times or more. The chain employs TRBV20-1 and TRBJ2-7; a weak D match, TRBD1 (8 bases). V lost 5 bases to trimming and J lost 2 bases, with 19 bases between them. The CDR3 has 15 residues. The germline CDR1 and CDR2 sequences are DFQATT and SNEGSKA (reference sequence). The CDR3 bases are TGCAGTGCTGGGAGGGAGAGGACAGGGACCTACGAGCAGTACTTC. Its translation is CSAGRERTGTYEQYF.

This clonotype was counted between two and nine times. This could be a read error, since a much larger clone is one nucleotide away. The chain carries TRBV2 and TRBJ1-4; 12 bases map to TRBD1. After removal of 3 bases from V and 7 bases from J, the junction contained 6 bases not matched to a gene. The CDR3 has 16 residues. Germline V gene data show CDR1 as SNHLY and CDR2 as FYNNEI. The CDR3 region is CASSDGTGGQAEKLFF. The CDR3 DNA reads TGTGCCAGCAGTGATGGGACAGGGGGCCAGGCTGAAAAACTGTTTTTT.

J is TRBJ2-3 and V is TRBV19; D perhaps matches TRBD2 (5 bases). This CDR3 is 14 amino acids long. Germline CDR1 is LNHDA and CDR2 is SQIVND (reference sequence). Between the trimmed V and J ends, which lost 5 bases and 2 bases, there was a span of 11 bases. The CDR3 reads CASSGSTYTDTQYF. The CDR3 DNA sequence: TGTGCCAGTAGTGGGAGTACCTACACAGATACGCAGTATTTT.

This clonotype was seen repeatedly, ten times or more. The chain recombines TRBV29-1 with TRBJ2-3; D ambiguous. This CDR3 region has 13 residues. V lost 4 bases and J lost 0, with 8 bases in between. Germline V CDR1 and CDR2: SQVTM, ANQGSEA. In DNA, the CDR3 is TGCAGCGTTGGGCTGGATAGCACAGATACGCAGTATTTT. Its translation: CSVGLDSTDTQYF.

This clonotype was detected ten times or more. The chain carries TRBV4-2 and TRBJ2-1, with TRBD2 identical over 9 bases. CDR1 LGHNA and CDR2 YNFKEQ come from the germline V gene. V lost 1 base, J lost 9 bases, and 10 bases stayed unmatched. The CDR3 loop spans 16 amino acids. In DNA form, the CDR3 reads TGTGCCAGCAGCCAAGTTGCGGGAGGGCCTATCGGTGAGCAGTTCTTC. Protein: CASSQVAGGPIGEQFF.

In this sample, this clonotype turned up many times. This sequence joins TRBV5-5 and TRBJ1-4; D call uncertain. Germline values: CDR1 SGHKS, CDR2 YYEKEE (reference sequence). CDR3 length equals 15 residues. V lost 0 bases and J lost 8, with 14 bases in between. In DNA, the CDR3 is TGTGCCAGCAGCTTGGCCGGAGAGGGAATCGAAAAACTGTTTTTT. Protein sequence: CASSLAGEGIEKLFF.

The table lists this clonotype with many counts. The chain uses TRBV14 and TRBJ2-5, with D tentatively TRBD1 or TRBD2 (5 bases each). Trimming stripped 4 bases from V and 10 bases from J, with 25 bases between. Germline V gene data show CDR1 as SGHDN and CDR2 as FVKESK. The CDR3 covers 16 residues. The CDR3 spells CASSLGHSQAKRGQYF. The CDR3 DNA follows: TGTGCCAGCAGCCTAGGACACAGCCAGGCCAAGAGGGGCCAGTACTTC. The whole variable domain, remainder taken from reference TRBV14 and TRBJ2-5, is EAGVTQFPSHSVIEKGQTVTLRCDPISGHDNLYWYRRVMGKEIKFLLHFVKESKQDESGMPNNRFLAERTGGTYSTLKVQPAELEDSGVYFCASSLGHSQAKRGQYFGPGTRLLVL.

This clonotype was counted many times. V usage is TRBV5-1 and J usage is TRBJ2-2, with 10 bases fitting TRBD2. Germline loops: CDR1 SGHRS, CDR2 YFSETQ. J lost 7 bases, V lost 6 bases, and 6 bases had no gene match. This CDR3 spans 14 amino acids. The DNA of the CDR3 is TGCGCCAGCAAACTAGCGGGAAATGGCGGGGAGCTGTTTTTT. Protein: CASKLAGNGGELFF.

The table lists this clonotype with many counts. The V and J genes are TRBV29-1 and TRBJ2-1; 8 bases align to TRBD2. There are 15 residues in the CDR3. Germline V gene lookup returns CDR1 SQVTM and CDR2 ANQGSEA. V was clipped by 6 bases and J by 6 bases; unmatched bases: 13. CDR3 sequence (DNA): TGCAGCGTAGACATAGCGGGACGCCCGGTCAATGAGCAGTTCTTC. Translation: CSVDIAGRPVNEQFF.

This clonotype was observed at least ten times. CDR3 bases: TGCGCCAGCACGCCCGGGACTCTGAACACCGGGGAGCTGTTTTTT. Its protein is CASTPGTLNTGELFF. The chain joins TRBV5-1 to TRBJ2-2; D might be TRBD2 (6 bases). This CDR3 comprises 15 residues. Germline loops: CDR1 SGHRS, CDR2 YFSETQ. V was trimmed by 6 bases and J by 1 base, leaving 13 bases between them.

About this clonotype itself: This may be a read error, as it is one base from a much larger clone. This sequence joins TRBV3-1 and TRBJ2-5; no clear D. Germline V gene sequence: CDR1 LGHDT, CDR2 YNNKEL (reference sequence). The V gene lost 3 bases and the J gene lost 0 bases, with 2 bases spanning the gap. There are 12 residues in the CDR3. DNA for the CDR3: TGTGCCAGCAGCCAGGACCAAGAGACCCAGTACTTC. Translated: CASSQDQETQYF.

This clonotype was detected many times. The V gene is TRBV4-2, the J gene TRBJ2-3; D may match TRBD1 or TRBD2 (5 bases each). Germline V CDR1 and CDR2: LGHNA, YNFKEQ. The length of the CDR3 is 15 residues. The ends were cut back, 1 base at V and 0 bases at J, with 8 bases in the middle. CDR3 in amino acids: CASSQVEGSTDTQYF. Written as DNA, the CDR3 is TGTGCCAGCAGCCAAGTAGAGGGGAGCACAGATACGCAGTATTTT.

The chain joins TRBV19 to TRBJ1-3, with D possibly TRBD1 on 5 matching bases. CDR3 length equals 15 residues. With 9 bases removed from V and 2 bases from J, the gap between germline ends came to 17 bases. The germline CDR1 and CDR2 sequences are LNHDA and SQIVND (reference sequence). CDR3 DNA sequence: TGTGCCAGCGGAGAGGGGCGGCTCGCTGGAAACACCATATATTTT. Protein: CASGEGRLAGNTIYF.

Ten or more counts support this clonotype. CDR3 coding DNA: TGTGCCATCAGTGAGAGGGACAACGAGCAGTACTTC. Encoded protein: CAISERDNEQYF. The rearrangement joins TRBV10-3 to TRBJ2-7; a weak D match, TRBD1 (6 bases). Germline V CDR1 and CDR2: ENHRY, SYGVKD. Trimming shortened V by 2 bases and J by 5 bases, and 7 bases separated the two germline ends. This CDR3 contains 12 residues.

This clonotype has at least ten counts. The chain joins TRBV19 to TRBJ2-2; 7 bases map to TRBD1. The V and J ends lost 6 bases and 6 bases, in that order; junction bases with no gene match: 7. The CDR3 has 14 amino acids. CDR1 is LNHDA, CDR2 SQIVND, per germline (reference sequence). This CDR3 is CASSPQGWAGELFF. The CDR3 DNA reads TGTGCCAGTAGCCCACAGGGGTGGGCCGGGGAGCTGTTTTTT.

The CDR3 DNA is TGTGCCGGCTCCCCGGCAGGGGGCGTAGAGACCCAGTACTTC. It is translated as CAGSPAGGVETQYF. The chain joins TRBV30 to TRBJ2-5; 8 nucleotides match TRBD1. The CDR3 length is 14 residues. CDR1 GTSNPN and CDR2 SVGIG come from the germline V gene (reference sequence). V was pared by 8 bases and J by 4 bases, with 12 bases of the junction left unmatched.

The genes are TRBV2 and TRBJ1-1; D is possibly TRBD1 (6 bases). Trimming shortened V by 0 bases and J by 6 bases, and 17 bases separated the two germline ends. Germline values: CDR1 SNHLY, CDR2 FYNNEI. CDR3 length equals 16 residues. The CDR3 DNA is TGTGCCAGCAGTGAAGCGCTTCGGGGGGCTACCGCTGAAGCTTTCTTT. This encodes CASSEALRGATAEAFF.

The V and J genes are TRBV9 and TRBJ2-3, with D possibly matching TRBD1 (5 bases). Germline V gives CDR1 SGDLS, CDR2 YYNGEE. The CDR3 spans 14 residues. Trimming shortened V by 0 bases and J by 5 bases, and 10 bases separated the two germline ends. The CDR3 DNA follows: TGTGCCAGCAGCGTAGGCGCAGGGCTAGATACGCAGTATTTT. Translating it yields CASSVGAGLDTQYF.

The chain links TRBV7-8 to TRBJ1-3; TRBD1 might be the D (5 bases). This CDR3 spans 13 amino acids. V was cut by 5 bases and J by 2 bases, with 7 bases left in between. Germline CDR1 and CDR2: SGHVS and FQNEAQ. The CDR3 sequence is CASSARAGNTIYF. The CDR3 DNA sequence: TGTGCCAGCAGCGCCAGGGCTGGAAACACCATATATTTT.

This clonotype was seen ten or more times. The chain is built from TRBV11-3 and TRBJ2-1; possible D gene TRBD2, 6 bases. Germline-derived CDR1 and CDR2 are SGHNT and YENEEA. V was clipped by 2 bases and J by 4 bases, with 12 bases between them. The CDR3 is 15 residues long. The CDR3 region is CASSLRGAGYNEQFF. The CDR3 DNA sequence: TGTGCCAGCAGCTTACGTGGGGCGGGGTACAATGAGCAGTTCTTC.

In this sample, this clonotype turned up many times. The chain uses TRBV7-2 and TRBJ2-5; D not certain. Trimming shortened V by 0 bases and J by 1 base, and 9 bases separated the two germline ends. This CDR3 has 15 amino acids. The germline V gene has CDR1 SGHTA and CDR2 FQGNSA. The CDR3 region has the DNA TGTGCCAGCAGCTTAGCGCGCCGACTCCAAGAGACCCAGTACTTC. This translates into CASSLARRLQETQYF.